These T cell receptor beta chains were read from a single sample in a study of T cells after yellow fever vaccination. Each CDR3 protein gets one entry after TCRdb re-called the 5' RACE reads with MiXCR. The sample includes approximately 300,000 distinct CDR3 sequences, about 11% of them seen just once. The source was CD4+ T cells sorted from PBMCs, collected 45 days after the yellow fever booster vaccination. The receptors stem from a man aged 18 to 29 who received the YFV17D yellow fever vaccine. CDR3s include the opening cysteine and the closing phenylalanine or tryptophan. The order of the fields is V gene, clone size, J gene, D gene, CDR3 DNA, CDR3 protein. A D gene is named only where the DNA matches it firmly. The listing skips clone size in some rows; elsewhere it reads once, few, many or a size class.

>TRBV9|NA|TRBJ2-2|TRBD2
TGTGCCAGCAGCGGACTAGCGTTGAACACCGGGGAGCTGTTTTTT
CASSGLALNTGELFF
>TRBV28|few|TRBJ1-2|NA
TGTGCCAGCAGTTTATGGGCAGGGGCGCGTGGCTACACCTTC
CASSLWAGARGYTF
>TRBV4-3|NA|TRBJ2-3|TRBD1
TGCGCCAGCAGTGGACAGGGATCACCAGATACGCAGTATTTT
CASSGQGSPDTQYF
>TRBV9|NA|TRBJ1-1|NA
TGTGCCAGCAGCCCGGGGTCGAAGAACACTGAAGCTTTCTTT
CASSPGSKNTEAFF
>TRBV20-1|few|TRBJ2-5|TRBD2
TGCAGTGCCCGCCCCCCCTCTGGGGGGGGTTCAGAGACCCAGTACTTC
CSARPPSGGGSETQYF
>TRBV6-5|NA|TRBJ2-4|NA
TGTGCCAGCACCGGGGGAGCCAAAAACATTCAGTACTTC
CASTGGAKNIQYF
>TRBV5-1|many|TRBJ2-5|NA
TGCGCCAGCAGCTCTGAAGTACAAGAGACCCAGTACTTC
CASSSEVQETQYF
>TRBV5-1|many|TRBJ2-7|NA
TGCGCCAGCAGCTTGTCGGAGGAGATCTACGAGCAGTACTTC
CASSLSEEIYEQYF
>TRBV20-1|few|TRBJ2-5|TRBD2
TGCAGTGCTAGATCGGGGGGGCCAGAGACCCAGTACTTC
CSARSGGPETQYF
>TRBV7-2|few|TRBJ1-5|TRBD1
TGTGCCAGCAGCCGGGGAGGGACAGGATCTCTGACCCAGCATTTT
CASSRGGTGSLTQHF
>TRBV21-1|NA|TRBJ1-1|NA
TGTGCCAGCAGCAAACCAGGGAACACTGAAGCTTTCTTT
CASSKPGNTEAFF
>TRBV9|NA|TRBJ1-3|NA
TGTGCCAGCAGCAAACAGAGCGAGGTCAACACCATATATTTT
CASSKQSEVNTIYF
>TRBV6-5|few|TRBJ2-7|TRBD2
TGTGCCAGCAGCCGCGGGGGGATAGCCTGGGAGCAGTACTTC
CASSRGGIAWEQYF
>TRBV20-1|many|TRBJ1-5|NA
TGCAGTGCTCCGGAGCGGGGGAGGCGCAATCAGCCCCAGCATTTT
CSAPERGRRNQPQHF
>TRBV3-1|few|TRBJ2-2|NA
TGTGCCAGCAGCCTCCTACTTACCGGGGAGCTGTTTTTT
CASSLLLTGELFF
>TRBV5-1|medium-sized|TRBJ2-5|NA
TGCGCCAGCAGCTTGGACCTGCAGGGGACCCAGTACTTC
CASSLDLQGTQYF
>TRBV7-8|few|TRBJ1-6|NA
TGTGCCAGCAGCTTAGTGGTCGGGAATTCACCCCTCCACTTT
CASSLVVGNSPLHF
>TRBV7-9|few|TRBJ2-3|NA
TGTGCCAGCAGCCAAATCTCAGATACGCAGTATTTT
CASSQISDTQYF
>TRBV5-1|few|TRBJ1-1|NA
TGCGCCAGCAGCTTGGCCGTCAGGACGGAATACACTGAAGCTTTCTTT
CASSLAVRTEYTEAFF
>TRBV12-3/TRBV12-4|NA|TRBJ1-5|TRBD1
TGTGCCAGCAGTGCGACAGGGGATGGCAATCAGCCCCAGCATTTT
CASSATGDGNQPQHF
>TRBV10-3|NA|TRBJ2-1|TRBD1
TGTGCCATCAGGGGGACAGGGGGCGCCTACAATGAGCAGTTCTTC
CAIRGTGGAYNEQFF
>TRBV5-1|NA|TRBJ1-1|NA
TGCGCCAGCAGCCCAGGGAATCCCGCGAACACTGAAGCTTTCTTT
CASSPGNPANTEAFF
>TRBV29-1|NA|TRBJ2-7|TRBD1
TGCAGCGTTGGGGGACAGTCCAGCTCCTACGAGCAGTACTTC
CSVGGQSSSYEQYF
>TRBV11-2|NA|TRBJ2-7|NA
TGTGCCAGCAGCCCTCCAGCGGACTACGAGCAGTACTTC
CASSPPADYEQYF
>TRBV5-6|few|TRBJ1-3|TRBD1
TGTGCCAGCAGTCACAGGGGGGATTTCTCTGGAAACACCATATATTTT
CASSHRGDFSGNTIYF
>TRBV2|NA|TRBJ1-1|NA
TGTGCCAGCACCACTTTGGTCCGGACGAGCACTGAAGCTTTCTTT
CASTTLVRTSTEAFF
>TRBV28|few|TRBJ2-1|TRBD2
TGTGCCGTAGGGGGGCTAGCGGGGGTGAATGAGCAGTTCTTC
CAVGGLAGVNEQFF
>TRBV20-1|few|TRBJ1-1|TRBD1
TGCAGTGCTAGGGACAGGCGGCTGAACACTGAAGCTTTCTTT
CSARDRRLNTEAFF
>TRBV6-2/TRBV6-3|few|TRBJ1-5|NA
TGTGCCAGCAGTTACTCGGGGAATAGCAATCAGCCCCAGCATTTT
CASSYSGNSNQPQHF
>TRBV20-1|NA|TRBJ1-1|TRBD1
TGCAGTGCTCCCCCGGGGACAGGGGTCCCTGAAGCTTTCTTT
CSAPPGTGVPEAFF
>TRBV29-1|few|TRBJ1-5|NA
TGCAGCGTTGCGGACGGTAATCAGCCCCAGCATTTT
CSVADGNQPQHF
>TRBV7-9|few|TRBJ1-1|NA
TGTGCCAGCAGGGACGCAGGGTCCACTGAAGCTTTCTTT
CASRDAGSTEAFF